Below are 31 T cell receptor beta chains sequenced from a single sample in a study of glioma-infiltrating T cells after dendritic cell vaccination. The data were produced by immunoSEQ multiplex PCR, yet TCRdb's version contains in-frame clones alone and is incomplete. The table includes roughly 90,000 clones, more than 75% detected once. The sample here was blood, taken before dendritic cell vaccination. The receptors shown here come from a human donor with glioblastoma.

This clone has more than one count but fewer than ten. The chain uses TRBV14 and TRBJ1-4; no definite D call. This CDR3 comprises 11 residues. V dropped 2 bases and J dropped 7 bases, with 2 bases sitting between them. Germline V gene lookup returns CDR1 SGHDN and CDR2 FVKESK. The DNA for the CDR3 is TGTGCCAGCAGCCAACGTGAAAAACTGTTTTTT. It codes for CASSQREKLFF.

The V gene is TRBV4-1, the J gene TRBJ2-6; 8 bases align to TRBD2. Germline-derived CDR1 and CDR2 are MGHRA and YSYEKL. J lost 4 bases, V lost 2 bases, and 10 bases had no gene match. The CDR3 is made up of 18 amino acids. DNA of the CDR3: TGCGCCAGCAGCCAACGGAGCCAGCGGGAGTCCGGGGCCAACGTCCTGACTTTC. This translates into CASSQRSQRESGANVLTF.

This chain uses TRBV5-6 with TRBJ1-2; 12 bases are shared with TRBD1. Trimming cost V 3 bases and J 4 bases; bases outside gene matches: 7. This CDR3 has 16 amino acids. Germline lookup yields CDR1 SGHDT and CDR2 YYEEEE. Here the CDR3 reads CASSSGQGAHSYGYTF. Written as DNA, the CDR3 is TGTGCCAGCAGCTCGGGACAGGGGGCGCACAGCTATGGCTACACCTTC.

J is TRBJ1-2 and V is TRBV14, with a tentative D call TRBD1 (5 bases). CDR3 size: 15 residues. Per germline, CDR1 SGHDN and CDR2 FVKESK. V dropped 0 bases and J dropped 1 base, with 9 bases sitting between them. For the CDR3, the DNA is TGTGCCAGCAGCCAAGAGGCCCAGGGTAACTATGGCTACACCTTC. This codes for CASSQEAQGNYGYTF.

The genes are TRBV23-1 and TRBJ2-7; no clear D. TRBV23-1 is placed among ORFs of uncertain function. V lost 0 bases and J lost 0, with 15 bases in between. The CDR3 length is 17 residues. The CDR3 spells CASSQSATYTNSYEQYF. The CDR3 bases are TGCGCCAGCAGTCAATCTGCGACTTATACAAACTCCTACGAGCAGTACTTC.

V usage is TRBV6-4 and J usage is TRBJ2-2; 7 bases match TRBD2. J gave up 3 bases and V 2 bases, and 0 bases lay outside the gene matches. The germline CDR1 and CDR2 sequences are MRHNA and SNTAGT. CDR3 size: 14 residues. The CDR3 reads CASSDGGDTGELFF. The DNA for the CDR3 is TGTGCCAGCAGTGACGGGGGGGACACCGGGGAGCTGTTTTTT.

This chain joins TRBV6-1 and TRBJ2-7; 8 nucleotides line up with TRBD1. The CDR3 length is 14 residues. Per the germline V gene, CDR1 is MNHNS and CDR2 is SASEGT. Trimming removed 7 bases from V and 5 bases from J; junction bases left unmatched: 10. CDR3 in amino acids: CASIRQGPYDEQYF. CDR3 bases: TGTGCCAGCATAAGACAGGGGCCCTACGACGAGCAGTACTTC.

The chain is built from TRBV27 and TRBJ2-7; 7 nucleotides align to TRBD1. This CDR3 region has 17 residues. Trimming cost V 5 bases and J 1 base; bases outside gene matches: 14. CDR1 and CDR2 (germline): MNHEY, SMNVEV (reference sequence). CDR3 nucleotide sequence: TGTGCCAGCAGTCGCCTTTTAAGACAGGGAGTTTCCTACGAGCAGTACTTC. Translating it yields CASSRLLRQGVSYEQYF.

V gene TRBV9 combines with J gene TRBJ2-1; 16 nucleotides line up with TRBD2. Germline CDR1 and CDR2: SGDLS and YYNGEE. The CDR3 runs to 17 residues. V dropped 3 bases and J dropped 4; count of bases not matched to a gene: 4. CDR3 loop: CASSARGLAGGYNEQFF. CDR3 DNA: TGTGCCAGCAGCGCCCGGGGACTAGCGGGAGGGTACAATGAGCAGTTCTTC.

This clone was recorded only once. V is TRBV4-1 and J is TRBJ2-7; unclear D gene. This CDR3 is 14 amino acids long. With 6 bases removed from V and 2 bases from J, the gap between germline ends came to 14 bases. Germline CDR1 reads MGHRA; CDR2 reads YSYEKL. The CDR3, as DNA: TGCGCCAGCAGTCGAGCGCACACCACCTACGAGCAGTACTTC. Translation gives CASSRAHTTYEQYF.

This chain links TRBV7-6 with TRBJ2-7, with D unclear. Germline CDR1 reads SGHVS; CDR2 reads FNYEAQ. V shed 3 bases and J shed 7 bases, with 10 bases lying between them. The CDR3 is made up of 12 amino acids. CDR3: CASSLGSWEQYF. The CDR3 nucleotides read TGTGCCAGCAGCTTGGGCAGTTGGGAGCAGTACTTC.

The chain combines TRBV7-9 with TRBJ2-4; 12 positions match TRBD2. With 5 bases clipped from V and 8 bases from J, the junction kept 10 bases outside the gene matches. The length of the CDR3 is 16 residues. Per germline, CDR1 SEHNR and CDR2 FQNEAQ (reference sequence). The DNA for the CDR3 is TGTGCCAGCAGCCCGTTAGTGGCTAGCGGGGGGGACATTCAGTACTTC. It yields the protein CASSPLVASGGDIQYF.

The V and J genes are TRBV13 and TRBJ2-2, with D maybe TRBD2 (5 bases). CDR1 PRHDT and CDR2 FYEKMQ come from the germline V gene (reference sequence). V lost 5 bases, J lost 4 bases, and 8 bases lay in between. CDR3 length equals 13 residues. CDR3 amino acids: CASSREVTGELFF. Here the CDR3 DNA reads TGTGCCAGCAGCCGGGAAGTCACCGGGGAGCTGTTTTTT.

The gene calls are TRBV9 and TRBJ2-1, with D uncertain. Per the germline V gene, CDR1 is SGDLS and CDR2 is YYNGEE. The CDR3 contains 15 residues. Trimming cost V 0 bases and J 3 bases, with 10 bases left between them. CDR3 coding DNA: TGTGCCAGCAGCGTAGAGTCGGTGCGCTACAATGAGCAGTTCTTC. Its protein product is CASSVESVRYNEQFF.

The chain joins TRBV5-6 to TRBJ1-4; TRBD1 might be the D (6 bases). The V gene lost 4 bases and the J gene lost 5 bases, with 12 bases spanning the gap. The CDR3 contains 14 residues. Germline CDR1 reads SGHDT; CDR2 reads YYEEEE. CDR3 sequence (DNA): TGTGCCAGCAGCGGGGGGGCAGCGAATGAAAAACTGTTTTTT. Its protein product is CASSGGAANEKLFF.

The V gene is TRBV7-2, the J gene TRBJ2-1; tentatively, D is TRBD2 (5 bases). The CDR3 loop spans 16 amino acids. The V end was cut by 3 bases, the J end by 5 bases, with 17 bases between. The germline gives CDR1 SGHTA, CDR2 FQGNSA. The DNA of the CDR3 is TGTGCCAGCAGCTTCGGCGGGCCCAGGCCAAACAATGAGCAGTTCTTC. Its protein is CASSFGGPRPNNEQFF.

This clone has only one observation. The CDR3 DNA is TGCGCCAGCAGCCAAGATACTCCAGGGATGGGTAACTATGGCTACACCTTC. Encoded protein: CASSQDTPGMGNYGYTF. The genes are TRBV4-3 and TRBJ1-2; perhaps TRBD1 as D (5 bases). V was pared by 0 bases and J by 1 base, with 15 bases between. Germline V gene lookup returns CDR1 LGHNA and CDR2 YSLEER. The CDR3 runs 17 residues.

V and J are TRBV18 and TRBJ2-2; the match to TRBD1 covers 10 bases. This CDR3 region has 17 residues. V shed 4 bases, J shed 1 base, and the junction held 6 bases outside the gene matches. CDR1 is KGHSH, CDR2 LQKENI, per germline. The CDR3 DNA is TGTGCCAGCTCACAAGACAGGGGGCTTTTGAACACCGGGGAGCTGTTTTTT. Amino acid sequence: CASSQDRGLLNTGELFF.

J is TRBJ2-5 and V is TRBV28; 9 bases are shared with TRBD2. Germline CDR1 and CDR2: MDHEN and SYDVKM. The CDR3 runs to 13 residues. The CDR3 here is CSEASGAQETQYF. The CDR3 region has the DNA TGTTCTGAAGCTAGCGGGGCTCAAGAGACCCAGTACTTC.

The CDR3 region is CASSLTGETQYF. The CDR3 nucleotides are TGTGCCAGCAGCTTGACAGGGGAGACCCAGTACTTC. This chain joins TRBV5-4 and TRBJ2-5, with a possible D match to TRBD1 (6 bases). The V end was cut by 1 base, the J end by 5 bases, with 6 bases between. The germline V gene encodes CDR1 SGHNT and CDR2 YYREEE (reference sequence). The CDR3 covers 12 residues.

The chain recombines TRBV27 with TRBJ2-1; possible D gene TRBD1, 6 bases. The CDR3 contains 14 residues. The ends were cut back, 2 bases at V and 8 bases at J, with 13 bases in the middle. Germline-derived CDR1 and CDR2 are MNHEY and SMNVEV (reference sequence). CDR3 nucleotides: TGTGCCAGCAGTTTAGGGGGCAGGGCCCATGAGCAGTTCTTC. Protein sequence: CASSLGGRAHEQFF.

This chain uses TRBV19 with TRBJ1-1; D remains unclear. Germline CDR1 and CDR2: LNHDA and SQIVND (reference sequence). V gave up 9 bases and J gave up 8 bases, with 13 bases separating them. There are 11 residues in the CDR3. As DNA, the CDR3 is TGTGCCAGCGAGTACAGCGGGGAAGCTTTCTTT. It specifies CASEYSGEAFF.

This CDR3 is CASSEARGNKNIQYF. In nucleotides, the CDR3 is TGTGCCAGCAGTGAAGCCAGGGGAAACAAAAACATTCAGTACTTC. The gene calls are TRBV6-1 and TRBJ2-4; weak D call: TRBD1 (6 bases). The germline gives CDR1 MNHNS, CDR2 SASEGT. The CDR3 loop spans 15 amino acids. Trimming shortened V by 0 bases and J by 3 bases, and 9 bases separated the two germline ends.

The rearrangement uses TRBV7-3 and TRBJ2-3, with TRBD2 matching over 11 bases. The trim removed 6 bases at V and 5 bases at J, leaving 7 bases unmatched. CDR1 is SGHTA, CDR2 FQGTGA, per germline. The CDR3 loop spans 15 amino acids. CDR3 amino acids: CASRLAGGPVDTQYF. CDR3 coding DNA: TGTGCCAGCAGGTTAGCGGGGGGGCCGGTAGATACGCAGTATTTT.

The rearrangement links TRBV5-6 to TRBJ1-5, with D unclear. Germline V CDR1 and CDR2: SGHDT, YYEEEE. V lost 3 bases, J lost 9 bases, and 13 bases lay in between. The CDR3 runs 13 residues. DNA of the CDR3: TGTGCCAGCAGCTCCGGGTCCGGTCCGCCCCAGCATTTT. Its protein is CASSSGSGPPQHF.

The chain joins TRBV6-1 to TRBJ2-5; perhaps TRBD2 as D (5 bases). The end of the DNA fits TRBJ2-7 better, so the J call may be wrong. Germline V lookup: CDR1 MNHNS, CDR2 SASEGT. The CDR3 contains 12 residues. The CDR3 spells CAIGKGSYEQYF. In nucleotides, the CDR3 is TGTGCCATCGGGAAGGGCTCCTACGAGCAGTACTTC.

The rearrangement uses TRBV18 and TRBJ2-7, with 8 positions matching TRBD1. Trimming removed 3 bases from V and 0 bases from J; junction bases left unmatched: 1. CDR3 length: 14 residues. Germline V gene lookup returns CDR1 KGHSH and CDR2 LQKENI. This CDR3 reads CASSPGQGSYEQYF. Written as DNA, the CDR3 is TGTGCCAGCTCACCTGGACAGGGCTCCTACGAGCAGTACTTC.

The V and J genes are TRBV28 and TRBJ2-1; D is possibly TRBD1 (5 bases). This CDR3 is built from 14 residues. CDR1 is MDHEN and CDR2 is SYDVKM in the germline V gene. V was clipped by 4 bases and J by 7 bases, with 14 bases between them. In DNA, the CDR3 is TGTGCCAGCAGTTGGGCAGGGCTAGGGAATGAGCAGTTCTTC. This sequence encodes CASSWAGLGNEQFF.

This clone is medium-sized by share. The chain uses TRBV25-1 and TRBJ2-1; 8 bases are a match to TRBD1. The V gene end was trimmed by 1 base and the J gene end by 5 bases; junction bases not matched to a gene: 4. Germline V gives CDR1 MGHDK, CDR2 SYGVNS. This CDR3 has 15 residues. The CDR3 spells CASSEFATGDNEQFF. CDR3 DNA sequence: TGTGCCAGCAGTGAATTCGCGACAGGGGACAATGAGCAGTTCTTC. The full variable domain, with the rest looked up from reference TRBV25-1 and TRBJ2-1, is EADIYQTPRYLVIGTGKKITLECSQTMGHDKMYWYQQDPGMELHLIHYSYGVNSTEKGDLSSESTVSRIRTEHFPLTLESARPSHTSQYLCASSEFATGDNEQFFGPGTRLTVL.

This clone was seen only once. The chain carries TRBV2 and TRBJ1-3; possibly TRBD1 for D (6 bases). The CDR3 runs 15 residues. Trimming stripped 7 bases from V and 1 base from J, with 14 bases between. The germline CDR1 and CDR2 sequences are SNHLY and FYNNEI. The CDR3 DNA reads TGTGCCAGCAAGTCACAGGGTTTGTCTGGAAACACCATATATTTT. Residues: CASKSQGLSGNTIYF. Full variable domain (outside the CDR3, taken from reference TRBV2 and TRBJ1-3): EPEVTQTPSHQVTQMGQEVILRCVPISNHLYFYWYRQILGQKVEFLVSFYNNEISEKSEIFDDQFSVERPDGSNFTLKIRSTKLEDSAMYFCASKSQGLSGNTIYFGEGSWLTVV.

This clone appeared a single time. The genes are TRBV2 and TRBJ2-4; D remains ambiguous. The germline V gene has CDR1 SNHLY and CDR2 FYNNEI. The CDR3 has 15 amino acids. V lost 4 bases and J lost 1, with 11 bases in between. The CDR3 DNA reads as TGTGCCAGCAGTGGATCGATCGGGGCCAAAAACATTCAGTACTTC. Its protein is CASSGSIGAKNIQYF.